This TCR beta chain was identified during a study of cytomegalovirus exposure and HLA in healthy donors. In the study overall: Findings of an earlier analysis included roughly 120 million unique TCR beta sequences from roughly 200 million T cells.

With regard to this clone: Its antigen is not identified.

Trimming took off 1 base at V and 6 bases at J, with 11 bases between the two ends. This CDR3 is built from 15 residues. CDR1 is SGHKS, CDR2 YYEKEE, per germline (reference sequence). The PCR ran on 60 Vbeta and 13 Jbeta primers. Assay: immunoSEQ multiplex PCR; the TCRdb copy retains only in-frame clones and omits some. This sample has 150,000 to 200,000 clones, with around 77% found just once. The study's findings and limits: Most TCRs appeared rarely, but some public TCRs recurred in many donors. Analysis was carried out at a later point, and it linked a missense DCLRE1C variant to TCR beta V- and J-gene trimming. Cytomegalovirus status was reportedly diagnosed by the classifier with high specificity and sensitivity.

The sample comprised PBMCs. V and J are TRBV5-5 and TRBJ1-6; D is undetermined. This receptor was identified in a female donor in good health and CMV-seronegative. As DNA, the CDR3 is TGTGCCAGCAGCTTGTGGGGAGGGAGTAATTCACCCCTCCACTTT. The encoded protein is CASSLWGGSNSPLHF.